In its sample, the clone carrying this T cell receptor (beta chain) was seen once. TCRdb keeps only in-frame clones here, not all; method: immunoSEQ multiplex PCR. The data show some 670,000 clones, about 90% seen once. The sample is drawn from a study of blood T cell repertoires in COVID-19. The CDR3 runs 15 residues. V was clipped by 6 bases and J by 3 bases, with 15 bases between them. Germline loops: CDR1 MNHEY, CDR2 SMNVEV (reference sequence). This TCR was sampled from a woman younger than 30 with acute or convalescent COVID-19. This sequence joins TRBV27 and TRBJ1-3; weak D call: TRBD1 (6 bases). Sequencing used peripheral blood. This CDR3 is CASRPQGQGGNTIYF. CDR3 nucleotide sequence: TGTGCCAGCAGGCCACAGGGTCAGGGTGGAAACACCATATATTTT.